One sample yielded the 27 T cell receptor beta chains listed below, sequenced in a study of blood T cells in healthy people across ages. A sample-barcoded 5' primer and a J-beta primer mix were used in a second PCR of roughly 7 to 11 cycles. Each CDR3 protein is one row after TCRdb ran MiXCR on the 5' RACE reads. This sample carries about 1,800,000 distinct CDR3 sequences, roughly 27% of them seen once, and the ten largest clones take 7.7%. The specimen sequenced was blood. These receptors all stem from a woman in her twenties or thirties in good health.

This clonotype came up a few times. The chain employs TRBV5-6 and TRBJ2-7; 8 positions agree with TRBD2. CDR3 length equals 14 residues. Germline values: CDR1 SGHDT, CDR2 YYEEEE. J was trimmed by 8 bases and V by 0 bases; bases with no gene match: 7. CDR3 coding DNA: TGTGCCAGCAGCTTGGGCCAGCGGGAGTATAAGCAGTACTTC. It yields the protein CASSLGQREYKQYF. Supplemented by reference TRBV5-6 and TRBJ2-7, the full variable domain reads DAGVTQSPTHLIKTRGQQVTLRCSPKSGHDTVSWYQQALGQGPQFIFQYYEEEERQRGNFPDRFSGHQFPNYSSELNVNALLLGDSALYLCASSLGQREYKQYFGPGTRLTVT.

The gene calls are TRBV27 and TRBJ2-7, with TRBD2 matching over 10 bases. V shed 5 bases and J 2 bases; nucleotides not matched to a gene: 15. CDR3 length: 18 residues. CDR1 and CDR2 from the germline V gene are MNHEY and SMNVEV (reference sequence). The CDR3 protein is CASSPLRQAGGPTYEQYF. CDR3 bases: TGTGCCAGCAGTCCACTCCGGCAAGCGGGAGGGCCCACCTACGAGCAGTACTTC.

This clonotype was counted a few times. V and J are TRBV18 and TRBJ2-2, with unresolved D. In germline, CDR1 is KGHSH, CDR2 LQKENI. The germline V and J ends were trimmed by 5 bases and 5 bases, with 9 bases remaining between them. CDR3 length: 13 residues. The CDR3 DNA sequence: TGTGCCAGCTCAGGAGTCTGGACCGGGGAGCTGTTTTTT. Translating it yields CASSGVWTGELFF.

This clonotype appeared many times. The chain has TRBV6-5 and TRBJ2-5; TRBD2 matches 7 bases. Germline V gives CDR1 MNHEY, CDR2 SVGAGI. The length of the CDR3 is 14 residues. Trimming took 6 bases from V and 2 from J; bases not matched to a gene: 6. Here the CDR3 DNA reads TGTGCCAGCAGCCCCAAGGGACTACAAGAGACCCAGTACTTC. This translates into CASSPKGLQETQYF.

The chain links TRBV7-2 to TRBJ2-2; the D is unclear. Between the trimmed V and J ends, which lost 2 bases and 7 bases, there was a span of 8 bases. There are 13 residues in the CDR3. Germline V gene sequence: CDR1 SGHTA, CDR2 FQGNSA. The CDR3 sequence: CASSLWLCGELFF. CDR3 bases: TGTGCCAGCAGCTTATGGCTGTGCGGGGAGCTGTTTTTT.

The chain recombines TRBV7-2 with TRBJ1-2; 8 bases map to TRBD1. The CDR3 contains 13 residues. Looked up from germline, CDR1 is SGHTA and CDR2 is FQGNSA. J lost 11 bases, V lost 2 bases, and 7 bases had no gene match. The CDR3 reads CASSLSAGGWYTF. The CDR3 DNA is TGTGCCAGCAGCTTAAGTGCAGGGGGCTGGTACACCTTC.

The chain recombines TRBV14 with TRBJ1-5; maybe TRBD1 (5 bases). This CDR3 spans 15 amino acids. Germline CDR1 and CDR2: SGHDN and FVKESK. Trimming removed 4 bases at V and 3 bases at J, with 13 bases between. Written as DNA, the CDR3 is TGTGCCAGCAGCCCGGGGACCTTACCCAATCAGCCCCAGCATTTT. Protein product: CASSPGTLPNQPQHF.

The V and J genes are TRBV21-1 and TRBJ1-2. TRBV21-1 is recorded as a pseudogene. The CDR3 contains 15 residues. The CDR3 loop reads CASSKKEWRDYGYTF. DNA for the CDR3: TGTGCCAGCAGCAAAAAAGAGTGGAGGGACTATGGCTACACCTTC.

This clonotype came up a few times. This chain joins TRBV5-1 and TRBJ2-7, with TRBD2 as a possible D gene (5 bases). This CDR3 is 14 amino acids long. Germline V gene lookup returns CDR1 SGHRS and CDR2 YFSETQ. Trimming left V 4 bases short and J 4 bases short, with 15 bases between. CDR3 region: CASSRSGKPYEQYF. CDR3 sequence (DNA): TGCGCCAGCAGCCGTTCGGGGAAACCATACGAGCAGTACTTC.

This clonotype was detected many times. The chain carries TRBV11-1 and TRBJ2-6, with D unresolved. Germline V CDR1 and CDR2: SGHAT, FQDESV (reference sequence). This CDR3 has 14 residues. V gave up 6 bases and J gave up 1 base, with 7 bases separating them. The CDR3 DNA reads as TGTGCCAGCAGTCAACCGTCTGGGGCCAACGTCCTGACTTTC. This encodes CASSQPSGANVLTF.

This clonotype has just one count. The CDR3 reads CASRTGQVAQLAKNIQYF. The CDR3 DNA sequence: TGTGCCAGCAGGACCGGACAGGTGGCCCAGCTAGCCAAAAACATTCAGTACTTC. The chain uses TRBV6-2 or TRBV6-3 and TRBJ2-4, with 7 bases matching TRBD1. Per germline, CDR1 MNHEY and CDR2 SVGEGT. V was pared by 6 bases and J by 0 bases, with 14 bases of the junction left unmatched. The CDR3 spans 18 residues.

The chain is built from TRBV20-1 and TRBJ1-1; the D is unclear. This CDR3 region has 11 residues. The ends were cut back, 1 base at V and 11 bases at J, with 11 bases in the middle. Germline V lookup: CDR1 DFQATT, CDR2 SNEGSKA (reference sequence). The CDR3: CSARGAAEAFF. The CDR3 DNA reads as TGCAGTGCTAGAGGGGCAGCGGAGGCTTTCTTT.

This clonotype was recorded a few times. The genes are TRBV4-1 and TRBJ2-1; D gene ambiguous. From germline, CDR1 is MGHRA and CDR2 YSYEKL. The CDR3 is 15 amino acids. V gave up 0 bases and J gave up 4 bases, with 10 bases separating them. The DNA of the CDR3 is TGCGCCAGCAGCCAAGACAGGCTGATTTACAATGAGCAGTTCTTC. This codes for CASSQDRLIYNEQFF.

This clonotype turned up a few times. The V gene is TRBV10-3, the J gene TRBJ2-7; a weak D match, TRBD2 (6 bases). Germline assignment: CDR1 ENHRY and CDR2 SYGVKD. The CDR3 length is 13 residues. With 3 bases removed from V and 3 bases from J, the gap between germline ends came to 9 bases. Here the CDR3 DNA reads TGTGCCATCAGTGAAGGAGGGTTCTACGAGCAGTACTTC. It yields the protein CAISEGGFYEQYF.

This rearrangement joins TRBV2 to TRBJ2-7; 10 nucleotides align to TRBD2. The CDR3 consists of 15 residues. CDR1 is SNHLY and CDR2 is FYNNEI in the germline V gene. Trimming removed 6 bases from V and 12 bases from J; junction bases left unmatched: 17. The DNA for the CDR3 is TGTGCCAGCAGAGGCGGGCTAGCGGGAGTAGAGACCCTGTACTTC. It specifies CASRGGLAGVETLYF.

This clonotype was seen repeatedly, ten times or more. The CDR3 here is CASSQNRDRGLSGTQYF. CDR3 nucleotides: TGTGCCAGCAGCCAAAACCGGGACAGGGGGCTGTCGGGTACGCAGTATTTT. The chain has TRBV7-2 and TRBJ2-3, with 12 bases fitting TRBD1. CDR3 length: 17 amino acids. Per the germline V gene, CDR1 is SGHTA and CDR2 is FQGNSA. V was pared by 5 bases and J by 8 bases, with 14 bases of the junction left unmatched. The variable domain in full, with the rest retrieved from reference TRBV7-2 and TRBJ2-3, is GAGVSQSPSNKVTEKGKDVELRCDPISGHTALYWYRQSLGQGLEFLIYFQGNSAPDKSGLPSDRFSAERTGGSVSTLTIQRTQQEDSAVYLCASSQNRDRGLSGTQYFGPGTRLTVL.

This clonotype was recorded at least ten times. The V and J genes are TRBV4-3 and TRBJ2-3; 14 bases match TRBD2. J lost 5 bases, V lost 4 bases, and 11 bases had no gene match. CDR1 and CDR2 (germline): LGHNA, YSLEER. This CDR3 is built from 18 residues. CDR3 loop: CASSPSSGLAGGGDTQYF. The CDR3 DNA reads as TGCGCCAGCAGCCCCTCCAGCGGACTAGCGGGAGGTGGAGATACGCAGTATTTT.

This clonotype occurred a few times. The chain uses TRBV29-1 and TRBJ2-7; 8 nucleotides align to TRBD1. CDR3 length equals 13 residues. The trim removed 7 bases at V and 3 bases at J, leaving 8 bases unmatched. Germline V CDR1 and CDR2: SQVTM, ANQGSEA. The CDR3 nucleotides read TGCAGCGGACGACAGGGGTTAGGCTACGAGCAGTACTTC. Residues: CSGRQGLGYEQYF.

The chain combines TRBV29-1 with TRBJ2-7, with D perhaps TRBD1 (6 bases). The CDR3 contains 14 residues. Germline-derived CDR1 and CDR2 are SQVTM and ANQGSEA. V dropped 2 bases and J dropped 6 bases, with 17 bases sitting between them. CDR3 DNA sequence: TGCAGCGTTGAATTCGTTAGCAGGGGTGGCGAGCAGTACTTC. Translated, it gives CSVEFVSRGGEQYF.

The CDR3 nucleotides read TGTGCCAGCAGCGGTGCAGGGGGCGCTGTTAAGAACTATGGCTACACCTTC. Protein: CASSGAGGAVKNYGYTF. The genes are TRBV9 and TRBJ1-2; 8 bases fit TRBD1. This CDR3 contains 17 residues. Trimming removed 3 bases from V and 2 bases from J; junction bases left unmatched: 12. The germline V gene has CDR1 SGDLS and CDR2 YYNGEE. Together with reference TRBV9 and TRBJ1-2, the CDR3 gives the full variable domain: DSGVTQTPKHLITATGQRVTLRCSPRSGDLSVYWYQQSLDQGLQFLIQYYNGEERAKGNILERFSAQQFPDLHSELNLSSLELGDSALYFCASSGAGGAVKNYGYTFGSGTRLTVV.

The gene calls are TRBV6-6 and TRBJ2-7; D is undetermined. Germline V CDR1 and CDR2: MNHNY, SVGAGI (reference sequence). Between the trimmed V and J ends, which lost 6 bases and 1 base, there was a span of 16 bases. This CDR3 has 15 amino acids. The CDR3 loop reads CASRVRLVGSYEQYF. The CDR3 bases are TGTGCCAGCAGGGTCCGGCTAGTGGGGTCCTACGAGCAGTACTTC.

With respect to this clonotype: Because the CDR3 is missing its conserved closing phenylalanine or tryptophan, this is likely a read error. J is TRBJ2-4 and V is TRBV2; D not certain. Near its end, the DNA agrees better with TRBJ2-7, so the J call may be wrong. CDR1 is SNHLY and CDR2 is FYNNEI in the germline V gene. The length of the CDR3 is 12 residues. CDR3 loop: CASSSDTYEQYC. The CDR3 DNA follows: TGTGCCAGCAGTTCCGACACGTACGAGCAGTACTGC.

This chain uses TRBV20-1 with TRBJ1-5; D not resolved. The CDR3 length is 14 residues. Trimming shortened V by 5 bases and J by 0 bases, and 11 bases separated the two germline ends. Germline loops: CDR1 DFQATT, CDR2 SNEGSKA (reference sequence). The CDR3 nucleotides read TGCAGTGCTTCTATAGGGATTAGCAATCAGCCCCAGCATTTT. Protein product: CSASIGISNQPQHF.

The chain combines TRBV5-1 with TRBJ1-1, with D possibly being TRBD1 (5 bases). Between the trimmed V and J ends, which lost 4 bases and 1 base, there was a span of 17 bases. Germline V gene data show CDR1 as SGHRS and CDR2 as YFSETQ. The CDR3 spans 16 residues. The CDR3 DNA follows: TGCGCCAGCAGCACTTCCCGGGGGGGGACGAACACTGAAGCTTTCTTT. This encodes CASSTSRGGTNTEAFF.

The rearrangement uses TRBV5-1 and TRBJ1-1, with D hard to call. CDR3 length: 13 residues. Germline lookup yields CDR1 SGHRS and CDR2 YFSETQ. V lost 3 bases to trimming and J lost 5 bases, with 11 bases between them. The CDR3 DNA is TGCGCCAGCAGCTACACGGTGGAAACTGAAGCTTTCTTT. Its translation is CASSYTVETEAFF.

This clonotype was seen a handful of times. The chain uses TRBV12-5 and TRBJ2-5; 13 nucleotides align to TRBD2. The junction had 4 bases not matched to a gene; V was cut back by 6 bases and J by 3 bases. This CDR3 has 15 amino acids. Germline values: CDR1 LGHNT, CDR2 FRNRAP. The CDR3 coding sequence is TGTGCTAGTGGCCTCGGGACTAGCGGGGAAGAGACCCAGTACTTC. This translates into CASGLGTSGEETQYF.

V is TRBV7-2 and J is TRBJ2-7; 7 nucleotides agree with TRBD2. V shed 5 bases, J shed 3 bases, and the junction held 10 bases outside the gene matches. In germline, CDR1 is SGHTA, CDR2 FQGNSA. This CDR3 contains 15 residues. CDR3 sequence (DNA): TGTGCCAGCAGCCCAGGACTAGACGGGAACTACGAGCAGTACTTC. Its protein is CASSPGLDGNYEQYF.